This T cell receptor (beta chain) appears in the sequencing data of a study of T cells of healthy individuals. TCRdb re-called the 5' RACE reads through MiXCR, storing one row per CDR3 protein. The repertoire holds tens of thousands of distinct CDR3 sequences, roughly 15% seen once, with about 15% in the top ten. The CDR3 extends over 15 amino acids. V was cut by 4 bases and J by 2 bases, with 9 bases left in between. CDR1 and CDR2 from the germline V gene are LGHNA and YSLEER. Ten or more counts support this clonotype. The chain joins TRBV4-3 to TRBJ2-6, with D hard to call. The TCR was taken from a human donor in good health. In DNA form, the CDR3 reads TGCGCCAGCAGCCTCGGCCTCCCTGGGGCCAACGTCCTGACTTTC. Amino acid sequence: CASSLGLPGANVLTF.